Listed below are T cell receptor beta chains from one sample, sequenced in a study of cytomegalovirus exposure and HLA in healthy donors. Only in-frame clones appear in the TCRdb table, and some are missing; sequencing was by immunoSEQ multiplex PCR. The table lists about 100,000 clones, about 79% of them singletons. Sequences were obtained from PBMCs. Receptors originate from a female donor in good health and CMV-seropositive. Each CDR3 is given with its conserved first and last residue. A D gene is named only where the DNA matches it firmly. Only part of the rows carry a size: once, few, many, or a class if the clone is expanded.

>TRBV5-4|TRBD2|TRBJ2-2|.
TGTGCCAGCGGATCCGGGACTAGCCGCGCCGGGGAGCTGTTTTTT
CASGSGTSRAGELFF
>TRBV9|.|TRBJ1-1|.
TGTGCCAGCAGCAAGGGACACGGGCGTCAGGAAGCTTTCTTT
CASSKGHGRQEAFF
>TRBV7-9|.|TRBJ1-1|.
TGTGCCAGCAGCTTTAAGAACACTGAAGCTTTCTTT
CASSFKNTEAFF
>TRBV5-1|.|TRBJ2-3|few
TGCGCCAGCAGCTCAGCCGGGACTCCAAACTCGTTCACAGATACGCAGTATTTT
CASSSAGTPNSFTDTQYF
>TRBV6-1|TRBD1|TRBJ1-1|.
TGTGCCAGCAGTGAAGGGCAGGGGGTAAACACTGAAGCTTTCTTT
CASSEGQGVNTEAFF
>TRBV19|TRBD1|TRBJ1-1|.
TGTGCCACCGGGACAGCGAACACTGAAGCTTTCTTT
CATGTANTEAFF
>TRBV11-2|TRBD1|TRBJ2-7|.
TGTGCCAGCAGCTTAGCCGGGACAGGGGACTACGAGCAGTACTTC
CASSLAGTGDYEQYF
>TRBV7-9|TRBD1|TRBJ1-1|.
TGTGCCAGCAGCCCGACCGGGACAGTGAACACTAAAGCTTTCTTT
CASSPTGTVNTKAFF
>TRBV7-2|TRBD2|TRBJ2-1|.
TGTGCCAGCAGTCGATCGGGGGGACCGCAGTTCTTC
CASSRSGGPQFF
>TRBV4-2|.|TRBJ1-1|.
TGTGCCAGCAGCCAAGAATCCAGGAACACTGAAGCTTTCTTT
CASSQESRNTEAFF
>TRBV5-1|.|TRBJ1-1|.
TGCGCCAGCAGCCCCGGACAGACGAACACTGAAGCTTTCTTT
CASSPGQTNTEAFF
>TRBV25-1|.|TRBJ1-1|.
TGTGCCAGCGCAAGGGGGGGGCGAAAAGCTTTCTTT
CASARGGRKAFF
>TRBV7-2|TRBD1|TRBJ1-5|.
TGTGCCAGCAGCCCCAGACCGGGACAGGGGGGGGGACAGCCCCAGCATTTT
CASSPRPGQGGGQPQHF
>TRBV6-1|.|TRBJ1-5|once
TGTGCCAGCAGTGAAGGCGGCAGACAGCCCCAGCATTTT
CASSEGGRQPQHF
>TRBV11-2|.|TRBJ1-2|.
TGTGCCAGCAGCGAGGTGTGGGTAGAGCGGGGCTACACCTTC
CASSEVWVERGYTF
>TRBV7-9|TRBD1|TRBJ1-2|.
TGTGCCAGCAGCCGCCGGGACAGGAACTATGGCTACACCTTC
CASSRRDRNYGYTF
>TRBV5-5|TRBD1|TRBJ2-3|.
TGTGCCAGCAGCTTGGAAAACGGACAGGGCCGGACAGATACGCAGTATTTT
CASSLENGQGRTDTQYF
>TRBV5-1|TRBD2|TRBJ2-3|.
TGCGCCAGCAGATTAGCGGGAATCAGCACAGATACGCAGTATTTT
CASRLAGISTDTQYF
>TRBV5-1|TRBD1|TRBJ1-1|.
TGCGCCAGCAGCTTGGGCGACAGGGGTCGTCACACTGAAGCTTTCTTT
CASSLGDRGRHTEAFF
>TRBV7-4|TRBD2|TRBJ2-3|.
TGTGCCAGCAGCGGGACTAGCGGGGGACCCAGTACGCAGTATTTT
CASSGTSGGPSTQYF
>TRBV6-1|TRBD1|TRBJ2-7|.
TGTGCCAGCAGGCGGCCGGGACAGGCCTACGAGCAGTACTTC
CASRRPGQAYEQYF
>TRBV27|TRBD1|TRBJ2-7|.
TGTGCCAGCAGTTCAGGGACAGGTGGCCACGAGCAGTACTTC
CASSSGTGGHEQYF
>TRBV4-2|.|TRBJ2-2|.
TGTGCCAGCAGCCAAGATTACTTTGCAGGGAACACCGGGGAGCTGTTTTTT
CASSQDYFAGNTGELFF
>TRBV7-9|TRBD1|TRBJ1-1|.
TGTGCCAGCAGCTATGGAGGGACAGGGGGCAGGAGAACTGAAGCTTTCTTT
CASSYGGTGGRRTEAFF
>TRBV19|TRBD1|TRBJ1-2|.
TGTGCCAGTAGTGTTACTAGGACAGGGCACTATGGCTACACCTTC
CASSVTRTGHYGYTF
>TRBV5-4|TRBD1|TRBJ2-1|once
TGTGCCAGCAGCTCCCGACAGGGTGATTACAATGAGCAGTTCTTC
CASSSRQGDYNEQFF
>TRBV19|TRBD2|TRBJ2-7|.
TGTGCCAGTAGTCCGGGACTAGTCGCGGCGAACGAGCAGTACTTC
CASSPGLVAANEQYF
>TRBV6-6|.|TRBJ1-2|.
TGTGCCAGCCGGACAGAAGCTAACTATGGCTACACCTTC
CASRTEANYGYTF
>TRBV6-1|.|TRBJ1-5|.
TGTGCCAGCAGTGAAGAGGGGCGTCAGCCCCAGCATTTT
CASSEEGRQPQHF
>TRBV5-1|.|TRBJ1-3|.
TGCGCCAGCAGCTTGGCCGTTGGGCAGGGAAACACCATATATTTT
CASSLAVGQGNTIYF
>TRBV6-4|.|TRBJ2-1|.
TGTGCCAGCAGTGAGGCCTCCAATGAGCAGTTCTTC
CASSEASNEQFF
>TRBV6-6|.|TRBJ2-3|.
TGTGCCAGCAGACCCCGGACTACCCAGCGGGATACGCAGTATTTT
CASRPRTTQRDTQYF
>TRBV11-1|.|TRBJ2-3|.
TGTGCCAGCAGCTTAACAGAGGGAGATACGCAGTATTTT
CASSLTEGDTQYF
>TRBV19|.|TRBJ2-7|.
TGTGCCAGTAGTATATATCTGGGCAGGGCCTCCGAGCAGTACTTC
CASSIYLGRASEQYF
>TRBV4-1|.|TRBJ2-1|few
TGCGCCAGCAGCCAAGATGGGCTAGCGAGAAGCTCCTACAATGAGCAGTTCTTC
CASSQDGLARSSYNEQFF
>TRBV2|.|TRBJ2-7|once
TGTGCCAGCAGTGATTTGGACATCCTCTCCTACGAGCAGTACTTC
CASSDLDILSYEQYF
>TRBV27|.|TRBJ2-7|few
TGTGCCAGCAGTTGGCGTAGGAGGGGAGACGAGCAGTACTTC
CASSWRRRGDEQYF
>TRBV19|TRBD2|TRBJ2-1|once
TGTGCCAGTAGTCTCGGGACTAGCGGGAACAATGAGCAGTTCTTC
CASSLGTSGNNEQFF
>TRBV9|TRBD1|TRBJ2-2|.
TGTGCCAGCAGCGGACAGGGTCTGAACACCGGGGAGCTGTTTTTT
CASSGQGLNTGELFF